This TCR beta chain was documented in a study of CD8 T cells in Susac syndrome. The RNA input was roughly 0.45 to 1 ug, and it was reverse transcribed with random hexamers. TCRdb analysed the immunoSEQ multiplex PCR reads with MiXCR anew, one entry per CDR3 protein. The sample comprises some 150,000 distinct CDR3 sequences, 95% of which are singletons, and about 0.15% rests with the top ten. Germline CDR1 and CDR2: MGHRA and YSYEKL. Trimming cost V 0 bases and J 8 bases, with 13 bases left between them. The CDR3 has 14 amino acids. The V gene is TRBV4-1, the J gene TRBJ1-2, with no clear D. This TCR came from a human donor with multiple sclerosis. Sequenced sample: CD8+ T cells from PBMCs. Written as DNA, the CDR3 is TGCGCCAGCAGCCAAGATAAAGCGGCACGAGGCTACACCTTC. This gives the protein CASSQDKAARGYTF.